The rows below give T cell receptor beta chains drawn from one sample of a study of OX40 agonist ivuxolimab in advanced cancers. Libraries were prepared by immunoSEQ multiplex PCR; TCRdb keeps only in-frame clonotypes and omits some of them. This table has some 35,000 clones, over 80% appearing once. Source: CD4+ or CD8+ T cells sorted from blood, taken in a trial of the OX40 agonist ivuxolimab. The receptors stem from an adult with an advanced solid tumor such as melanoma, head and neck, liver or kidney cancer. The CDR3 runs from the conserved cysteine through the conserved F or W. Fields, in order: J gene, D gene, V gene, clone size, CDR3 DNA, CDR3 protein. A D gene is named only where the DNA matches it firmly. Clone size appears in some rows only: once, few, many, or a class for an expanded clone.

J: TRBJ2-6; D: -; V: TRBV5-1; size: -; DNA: TGCGCCAGCAGCTTGAATGCAGGAAGCTTCTCTGGGGCCAACGTCCTGACTTTC; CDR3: CASSLNAGSFSGANVLTF
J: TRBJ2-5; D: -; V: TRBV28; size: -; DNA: TGTGCCAGCAGTTTATGGGCGGGGTACGAGACCCAGTACTTC; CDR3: CASSLWAGYETQYF
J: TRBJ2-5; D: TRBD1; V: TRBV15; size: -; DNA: TGTGCCACCAGCGGCCCGGGACAGGGGGAGACCCAGTACTTC; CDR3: CATSGPGQGETQYF
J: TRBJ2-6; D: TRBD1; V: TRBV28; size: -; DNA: TGTGCCAGCAGTTCCGGGACAGGGAACTCCCGGACTGGGGCCAACGTCCTGACTTTC; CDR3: CASSSGTGNSRTGANVLTF
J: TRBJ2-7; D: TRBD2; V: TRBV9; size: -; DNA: TGTGCCAGCAGCGTAGAACTAGCGGGACCTTTTTACGAGCAGTACTTC; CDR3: CASSVELAGPFYEQYF
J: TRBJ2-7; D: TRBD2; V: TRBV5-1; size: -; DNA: TGCGCCAGCAGCATTGGACTAGCTTACGAGCAGTACTTC; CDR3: CASSIGLAYEQYF
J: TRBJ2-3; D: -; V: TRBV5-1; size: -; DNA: TGCGCCAGCAGCTTGACTACAGATACGCAGTATTTT; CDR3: CASSLTTDTQYF
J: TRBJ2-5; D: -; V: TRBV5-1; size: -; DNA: TGCGCCAGCACCCAATCCGGGGGCGGGTGGCGAGAGACCCAGTACTTC; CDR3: CASTQSGGGWRETQYF
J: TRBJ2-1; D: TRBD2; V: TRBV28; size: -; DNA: TGTGCCAGCAGTTTAAGTTTCGGGGGGAGCTCCTACAATGAGCAGTTCTTC; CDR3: CASSLSFGGSSYNEQFF
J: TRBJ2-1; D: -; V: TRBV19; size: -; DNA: TGTGCCAGTGGGAACAATGAGCAGTTCTTC; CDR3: CASGNNEQFF
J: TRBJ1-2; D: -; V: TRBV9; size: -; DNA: TGTGCCAGCAGCGTAGCTCGGACAGTAAGGGAACGGGAACGCGGCTTGGATGGCTACACCTTC; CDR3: CASSVARTVRERERGLDGYTF
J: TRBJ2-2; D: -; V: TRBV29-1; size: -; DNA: TGCAGCGTGAGGGGACACGATTCGAACACCGGGGAGCTGTTTTTT; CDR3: CSVRGHDSNTGELFF
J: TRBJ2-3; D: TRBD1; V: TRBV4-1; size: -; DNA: TGCGCCAGCAGCCAGTCCGGGACAGGGGTCGCAGATACGCAGTATTTT; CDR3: CASSQSGTGVADTQYF
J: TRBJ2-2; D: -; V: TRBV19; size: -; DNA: TGTGCCAGTAGGCGGCAGGAGAACACCGGGGAGCTGTTTTTT; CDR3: CASRRQENTGELFF
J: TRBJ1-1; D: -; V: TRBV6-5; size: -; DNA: TGTGCCAGCAACAAAGCTGGCGGGAACACTGAAGCTTTCTTT; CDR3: CASNKAGGNTEAFF
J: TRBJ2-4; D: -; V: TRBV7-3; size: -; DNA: TGTGCCAGCAGCTTATCGGCGGGCCCAAACATTCAGTACTTC; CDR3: CASSLSAGPNIQYF
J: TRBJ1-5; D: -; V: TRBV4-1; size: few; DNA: TGCGCCAGCAGCCAAGTGGAGGGTACACCTCAGCCCCAGCATTTT; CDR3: CASSQVEGTPQPQHF
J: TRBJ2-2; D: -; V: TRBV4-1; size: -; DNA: TGCGCCAGCATCCCCGAGTGGCAGAACACCGGGGAGCTGTTTTTT; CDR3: CASIPEWQNTGELFF
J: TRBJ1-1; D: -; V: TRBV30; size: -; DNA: TGTGCCTGGGGGTGGCAGCGGAACACTGAAGCTTTCTTT; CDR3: CAWGWQRNTEAFF
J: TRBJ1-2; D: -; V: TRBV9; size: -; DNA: TGTGCCAGCAGCGTAGTGCCGGTGCAGGGAGGCTACACCTTC; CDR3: CASSVVPVQGGYTF
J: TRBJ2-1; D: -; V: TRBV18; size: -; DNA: TGTGCCAGCTCACCAACAGGTATAGCGGATTACAATGAGCAGTTCTTC; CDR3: CASSPTGIADYNEQFF
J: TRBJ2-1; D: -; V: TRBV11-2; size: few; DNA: TGTGCCAGCAGCTTAGAGGGGACACTTAAATTGTTCTTC; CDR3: CASSLEGTLKLFF
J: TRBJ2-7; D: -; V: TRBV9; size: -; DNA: TGTGCCAGCAGCCCCGGGGCTTCCTCCTCCTACGAGCAGTACTTC; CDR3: CASSPGASSSYEQYF
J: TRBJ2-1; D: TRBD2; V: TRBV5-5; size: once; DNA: TGTGCCAGCAGCTTGACTAGCGGGAGCTCCTACAATGAGCAGTTCTTC; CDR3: CASSLTSGSSYNEQFF
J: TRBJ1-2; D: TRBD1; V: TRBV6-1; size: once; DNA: TGTGCCAGCAGTCGGACAGGGGATGGCTACACCTTC; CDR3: CASSRTGDGYTF
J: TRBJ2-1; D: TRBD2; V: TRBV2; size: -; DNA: TGTGCCAGCAGTAGGTCTAGCGGGAGGAATGAGCAGTTCTTC; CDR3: CASSRSSGRNEQFF
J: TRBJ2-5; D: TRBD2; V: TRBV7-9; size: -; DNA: TGTGCCAGCAGCTTCAGCGGGGGGGACGTGGAGACCCAGTACTTC; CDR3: CASSFSGGDVETQYF
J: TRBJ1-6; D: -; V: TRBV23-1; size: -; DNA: TGCGCCAGCAGTCAATCCAGACCCGGGAAAAATTCACCCCTCCACTTT; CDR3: CASSQSRPGKNSPLHF
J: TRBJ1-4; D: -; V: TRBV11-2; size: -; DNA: TGTGCCAGCAGCCTACAAGATGGGGCTTCTAAACTGTTTTTT; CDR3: CASSLQDGASKLFF
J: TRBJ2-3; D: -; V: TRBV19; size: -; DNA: TGTGCCAGTAGTACTCGAAAGGATACGCAGTATTTT; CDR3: CASSTRKDTQYF
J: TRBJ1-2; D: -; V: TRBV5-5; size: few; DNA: TGTGCCAGCAGCACGGAAAGGGGCTATGGCTACACCTTC; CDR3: CASSTERGYGYTF
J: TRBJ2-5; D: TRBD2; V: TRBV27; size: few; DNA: TGTGCCAGCACCCCCGGAGGCAGACTAGCGGGAGAGATCCAGACCCAGTACTTC; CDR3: CASTPGGRLAGEIQTQYF
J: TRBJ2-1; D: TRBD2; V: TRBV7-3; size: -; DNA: TGTGCCAGCAGCCCGGGGGGGGCTGCCTACAATGAGCAGTTCTTC; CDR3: CASSPGGAAYNEQFF
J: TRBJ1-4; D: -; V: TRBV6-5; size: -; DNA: TGTGCCAGCACTGCAGGGGCCACTAATGAAAAACTGTTTTTT; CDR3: CASTAGATNEKLFF
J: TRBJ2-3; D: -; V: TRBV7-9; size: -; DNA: TGTGCCAGCAGCTTAGCTACTAGCACAGATACGCAGTATTTT; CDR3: CASSLATSTDTQYF
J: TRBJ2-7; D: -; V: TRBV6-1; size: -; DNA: TGTGCCAGCAGTGAGAACAGCTACGAGCAGTACTTC; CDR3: CASSENSYEQYF
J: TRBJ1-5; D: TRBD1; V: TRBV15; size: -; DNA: TGTGCCACCAGCAGAGACCCCGACAGGGCTGATCAGCCCCAGCATTTT; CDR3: CATSRDPDRADQPQHF
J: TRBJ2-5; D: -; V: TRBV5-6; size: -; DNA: TGTGCCAGCAGCTTGAAGGGGGAACGAAGGAAAGAGACCCAGTACTTC; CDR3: CASSLKGERRKETQYF
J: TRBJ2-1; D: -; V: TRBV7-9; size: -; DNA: TGTGCCAGCAGCTTGATACCGGGACCGGCCAATGAGCAGTTCTTC; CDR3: CASSLIPGPANEQFF
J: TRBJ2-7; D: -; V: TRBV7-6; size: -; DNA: TGTGCCAGCAGCCCCCGTGGGGGGTCCTCCGAGCAGTACTTC; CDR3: CASSPRGGSSEQYF
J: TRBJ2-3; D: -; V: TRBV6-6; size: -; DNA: TGTGCCAGCATAGGAGCCGACACAGATACGCAGTATTTT; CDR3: CASIGADTDTQYF
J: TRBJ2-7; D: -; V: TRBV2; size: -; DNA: TGTGCCAGCAGTCCTGACCAGGGATACGAGCAGTACTTC; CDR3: CASSPDQGYEQYF
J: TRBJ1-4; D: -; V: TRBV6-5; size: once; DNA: TGTGCCAGCAGTAACCGGGATCAGGGAGAAAAACTGTTTTTT; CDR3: CASSNRDQGEKLFF